Following are 12 T cell receptor beta chains from one sample sequenced in a study of T cell changes during pregnancy in multiple sclerosis. The repertoire was sequenced with immunoSEQ multiplex PCR; TCRdb's copy has only in-frame clones and lacks some. Of tens of thousands of clones in the sample, over 80% were seen once. The sample consisted of CD4+ T cells from peripheral blood mononuclear cells, taken in the third trimester of pregnancy. The receptors derive from a female donor with multiple sclerosis, enrolled in a pregnancy study.

This chain joins TRBV6-1 and TRBJ1-3; the D gene is possibly TRBD1 (6 bases). This CDR3 has 14 amino acids. V gave up 7 bases and J gave up 0 bases, with 10 bases separating them. CDR1 and CDR2 from the germline V gene are MNHNS and SASEGT. The CDR3 spells CASTPGDSGNTIYF. The CDR3 bases are TGTGCCAGCACCCCAGGGGACTCTGGAAACACCATATATTTT.

The chain has TRBV6-5 and TRBJ2-7; TRBD1 agrees at 9 bases. CDR3 length equals 15 residues. Germline loops: CDR1 MNHEY, CDR2 SVGAGI. Trimming took 6 bases from V and 2 from J; bases not matched to a gene: 8. This CDR3 reads CASRSGTGSPYEQYF. The CDR3 DNA reads TGTGCCAGCAGATCCGGGACAGGGAGCCCCTACGAGCAGTACTTC.

The chain is built from TRBV6-5 and TRBJ2-1; D is perhaps TRBD2 (5 bases). Germline V gene lookup returns CDR1 MNHEY and CDR2 SVGAGI. V gave up 5 bases and J gave up 6 bases, with 17 bases separating them. The CDR3 has 15 amino acids. In nucleotides, the CDR3 is TGTGCCAGCAGTACCAGGACTCCGCCGGCCAATGAGCAGTTCTTC. It is translated as CASSTRTPPANEQFF.

The rearrangement joins TRBV2 to TRBJ2-3, with 9 bases that match TRBD1. From germline, CDR1 is SNHLY and CDR2 FYNNEI. Losses at the gene ends were 6 bases for V and 5 bases for J; bases not matched to a gene: 9. The CDR3 has 15 amino acids. CDR3 region: CASRGGTGNVDTQYF. CDR3 nucleotide sequence: TGTGCCAGCAGGGGGGGGACAGGGAATGTAGATACGCAGTATTTT.

The chain joins TRBV11-2 to TRBJ1-3, with 8 bases identical to TRBD1. The ends lost 5 bases at V and 4 bases at J; junction bases unmatched: 7. The CDR3 totals 15 residues. Germline V gene sequence: CDR1 SGHAT, CDR2 FQNNGV. The CDR3 nucleotides are TGTGCCAGCAGCGAACAGGGGGTGGGAGGAAACACCATATATTTT. Its translation is CASSEQGVGGNTIYF.

In its sample, this clone was seen once. The rearrangement links TRBV9 to TRBJ2-7; 7 bases agree with TRBD1. V was pared by 4 bases and J by 2 bases, with 3 bases of the junction left unmatched. Germline values: CDR1 SGDLS, CDR2 YYNGEE. This CDR3 comprises 13 residues. CDR3 region: CASSPDRAYEQYF. The CDR3 DNA reads TGTGCCAGCAGCCCCGACAGGGCCTACGAGCAGTACTTC.

This CDR3 reads CASSSLRDTMNTEAFF. The CDR3 bases are TGTGCCAGCAGTTCCCTCCGGGACACCATGAACACTGAAGCTTTCTTT. The V and J genes are TRBV6-6 and TRBJ1-1, with TRBD1 as a possible D gene (6 bases). V shed 4 bases and J shed 0 bases, with 15 bases lying between them. The CDR3 runs 16 residues. Germline V gene data show CDR1 as MNHNY and CDR2 as SVGAGI (reference sequence).

The rearrangement links TRBV4-2 to TRBJ2-1, with 9 bases lining up with TRBD2. The CDR3 totals 19 residues. With V trimmed by 4 bases and J by 1 base, 14 bases remained unmatched. Germline V gene sequence: CDR1 LGHNA, CDR2 YNFKEQ. CDR3 sequence reads: CASSPLREGRGGSYNEQFF. CDR3 bases: TGTGCCAGCAGCCCTCTTAGAGAGGGGCGGGGGGGGTCCTACAATGAGCAGTTCTTC.

The chain combines TRBV4-1 with TRBJ2-1, with TRBD2 matching over 7 bases. The CDR3 has 12 residues. Trimming took 4 bases from V and 10 from J; bases not matched to a gene: 4. Germline values: CDR1 MGHRA, CDR2 YSYEKL. The CDR3 nucleotides are TGCGCCAGCAGCCCCGCAGCGGGGGAGCAGTTCTTC. Residues: CASSPAAGEQFF.

V gene TRBV5-6 combines with J gene TRBJ2-7; 12 bases line up with TRBD1. The V gene's germline CDR1 is SGHDT and CDR2 YYEEEE. J lost 2 bases, V lost 3 bases, and 9 bases had no gene match. The CDR3 extends over 17 amino acids. The CDR3 here is CASSSSPGQGAPYEQYF. The CDR3 DNA reads as TGTGCCAGCAGCTCGTCACCGGGACAGGGGGCCCCCTACGAGCAGTACTTC.

The rearrangement links TRBV5-6 to TRBJ2-2; 10 bases fit TRBD1. Trimming removed 1 base from V and 2 bases from J; junction bases left unmatched: 11. CDR3 length: 19 residues. Germline CDR1 is SGHDT and CDR2 is YYEEEE. The CDR3 here is CASSLRDRGLRINTGELFF. The CDR3 DNA sequence: TGTGCCAGCAGCTTGAGGGACAGGGGTCTCAGAATTAACACCGGGGAGCTGTTTTTT.

The chain is built from TRBV7-3 and TRBJ2-7, with TRBD2 matching over 11 bases. In germline, CDR1 is SGHTA, CDR2 FQGTGA. V trimming: 2 bases; J trimming: 5 bases; junction bases outside the gene matches: 5. This CDR3 has 15 residues. CDR3 nucleotide sequence: TGTGCCAGCAGCTTAGGCGGACTAGCGGGTAACGAGCAGTACTTC. It translates to CASSLGGLAGNEQYF.